This T cell receptor beta chain is drawn from a study of T cell responses to AZD1222 COVID-19 vaccine. Using immunoSEQ multiplex PCR, the repertoire was profiled, and TCRdb retains in-frame clones only, with some absent. Altogether about 86,000 clones are present, approximately 89% being singletons, with the ten largest covering less than 6%. V was pared by 0 bases and J by 7 bases, with 8 bases between. In germline, CDR1 is WSHSY, CDR2 SAAADI. The CDR3 has 13 amino acids. This TCR derives from an adult who received the AZD1222 COVID-19 vaccine. The chain joins TRBV10-2 to TRBJ2-3; no clear D gene. Sample: peripheral blood, taken 28 days after the second AZD1222 dose. Here the CDR3 DNA reads TGCGCCAGCAGTGAGTCACCGTCGCATACGCAGTATTTT. Protein sequence: CASSESPSHTQYF.